This TCR beta chain was retrieved from a study of cytomegalovirus exposure and HLA in healthy donors. As for the study in general: Out of about 179 million T cells, an earlier analysis found 117 million unique TCR beta sequences in total. Study results and caveats: CMV antigen specificity was confirmed in vitro for three CMV-associated chains.

The CDR3 has 15 amino acids. V lost 3 bases and J lost 5; bases outside the gene matches: 5. Germline CDR1 is SGHNT and CDR2 is YYREEE (reference sequence). 13 Jbeta primers and 60 Vbeta primers were used for the PCR. Using immunoSEQ multiplex PCR, the repertoire was profiled, and TCRdb retains in-frame clones only, with some absent. The listing contains some 76,000 clones. In regard to this clone: What it recognizes is unknown.

The clonotype was recovered from a female donor in good health and CMV-seropositive. The sequenced material came from PBMCs. This sequence joins TRBV5-4 and TRBJ1-4; 9 bases line up with TRBD1. DNA of the CDR3: TGTGCCAGCAGCTCGCCGGGACAGGGAAATGAAAAACTGTTTTTT. Residues: CASSSPGQGNEKLFF.